The 10 T cell receptor beta chains given below trace back to one sample, sequenced in a study of OX40 agonist ivuxolimab in advanced cancers. Sequencing used immunoSEQ multiplex PCR; TCRdb keeps in-frame clones, though not all of them. The sample lists fewer than 35,000 clones, about 87% occurring once. The sample here was CD4+ or CD8+ T cells sorted from blood, taken in a trial of the OX40 agonist ivuxolimab. Source of these receptors: an adult with an advanced solid tumor such as melanoma, head and neck, liver or kidney cancer.

This rearrangement joins TRBV28 to TRBJ2-3; D is unresolved. The CDR3 loop spans 15 amino acids. CDR1 MDHEN and CDR2 SYDVKM come from the germline V gene. The V end was cut by 10 bases, the J end by 2 bases, with 19 bases between. CDR3 DNA: TGTGCCATCCACGCCGGATCGTTTCTCACAGATACGCAGTATTTT. Protein: CAIHAGSFLTDTQYF.

This sequence joins TRBV11-2 and TRBJ2-1; D remains unclear. Trimming shortened V by 0 bases and J by 6 bases, and 18 bases separated the two germline ends. Germline values: CDR1 SGHAT, CDR2 FQNNGV. The CDR3 has 17 residues. The CDR3 DNA reads TGTGCCAGCAGCTTAGATCTATCTTTTTCGGGCACCAATGAGCAGTTCTTC. The encoded protein is CASSLDLSFSGTNEQFF.

This chain uses TRBV6-1 with TRBJ2-7; 8 nucleotides align to TRBD1. CDR1 is MNHNS, CDR2 SASEGT, per germline. The CDR3 runs 14 residues. Trimming cost V 5 bases and J 3 bases; bases outside gene matches: 6. The CDR3 sequence is CASSWDRSYYEQYF. As DNA, the CDR3 is TGTGCCAGCAGTTGGGACAGGTCTTACTACGAGCAGTACTTC.

The J gene is TRBJ1-1, the V gene TRBV6-5; D uncertain. CDR3 size: 13 residues. The V end was cut by 0 bases, the J end by 5 bases, with 7 bases between. Per the germline V gene, CDR1 is MNHEY and CDR2 is SVGAGI. Here the CDR3 reads CASSYSSQTEAFF. The DNA for the CDR3 is TGTGCCAGCAGTTACTCGAGCCAGACTGAAGCTTTCTTT.

The J gene is TRBJ2-3, the V gene TRBV10-3; the match to TRBD2 covers 9 bases. Germline trimming cut 6 bases from V and 4 bases from J; bases unmatched to any gene: 8. Germline V gene lookup returns CDR1 ENHRY and CDR2 SYGVKD. The CDR3 runs 15 residues. The CDR3 reads CAISDSGGVSDTQYF. CDR3 coding DNA: TGTGCCATCAGCGATAGCGGGGGTGTCTCAGATACGCAGTATTTT.

The chain combines TRBV30 with TRBJ2-1; 10 bases agree with TRBD1. The CDR3 is 15 residues long. With 4 bases clipped from V and 3 bases from J, the junction kept 6 bases outside the gene matches. The germline V gene encodes CDR1 GTSNPN and CDR2 SVGIG (reference sequence). The CDR3 bases are TGTGCCTGGACCGCCGGGACAGGGGTCTACAATGAGCAGTTCTTC. It encodes CAWTAGTGVYNEQFF.

The chain combines TRBV2 with TRBJ2-3; the match to TRBD2 covers 11 bases. The ends lost 3 bases at V and 6 bases at J; junction bases unmatched: 8. Germline assignment: CDR1 SNHLY and CDR2 FYNNEI. CDR3 size: 16 residues. Written as DNA, the CDR3 is TGTGCCAGCAGTGAGCGTAGCGGGGGGGCTGGGGATACGCAGTATTTT. Protein sequence: CASSERSGGAGDTQYF.

The genes are TRBV5-6 and TRBJ1-4; perhaps TRBD1 as D (5 bases). Germline lookup yields CDR1 SGHDT and CDR2 YYEEEE. The V and J ends lost 4 bases and 11 bases respectively, with 9 bases between them. The CDR3 runs to 11 residues. CDR3 sequence: CASSVGGKLFF. The CDR3 coding sequence is TGTGCCAGCAGCGTGGGGGGGAAACTGTTTTTT.

V is TRBV6-6 and J is TRBJ2-5; no firm D call. This CDR3 region has 12 residues. Germline assignment: CDR1 MNHNY and CDR2 SVGAGI (reference sequence). Trimming removed 2 bases from V and 6 bases from J, with 7 bases in between. The DNA of the CDR3 is TGTGCCAGCAGTTACGGTGGCCAGACCCAGTACTTC. As protein: CASSYGGQTQYF.

In this sample, this clone turned up once. The CDR3 reads CASSLGTGGTYEQYF. The CDR3 DNA is TGCGCCAGCAGCTTGGGGACAGGGGGGACCTACGAGCAGTACTTC. This sequence joins TRBV5-1 and TRBJ2-7, with 10 bases aligning to TRBD1. Germline CDR1 is SGHRS and CDR2 is YFSETQ. The CDR3 consists of 15 residues. V gave up 0 bases and J gave up 2 bases; unmatched junction bases: 2.